These 5 T cell receptor beta chains were all obtained from the same sample, sequenced in a study of CD8+CD57+ T cells in acquired aplastic anemia. Those patients picked for sequencing had displayed CD8+CD57+ cell expansion on flow cytometry. For CDR3 and TCR beta VDJ profiling, genomic DNA was the template used. From the reads, TCRdb called clonotypes with MiXCR, one entry per CDR3 protein. The sample records around 170,000 distinct CDR3 sequences, over 40% being singletons. Input material: sorted CD4+, CD8+, or CD8+CD57+ T cells (not recorded which) from PBMCs. The receptors here all came from a human donor with aplastic anemia.

This rearrangement joins TRBV5-4 to TRBJ1-2, with no clear D. Trimming shortened V by 0 bases and J by 5 bases, and 11 bases separated the two germline ends. The length of the CDR3 is 14 residues. CDR1 and CDR2 from the germline V gene are SGHNT and YYREEE (reference sequence). The CDR3 DNA follows: TGTGCCAGCAGCTTGGCCGGCGGGAGGTATGGCTACACCTTC. The encoded protein is CASSLAGGRYGYTF.

The chain uses TRBV12-3 or TRBV12-4 and TRBJ1-2; 9 nucleotides match TRBD1. The V segment lost 5 bases and the J segment 7 bases; nucleotides outside the gene matches: 8. The CDR3 has 14 amino acids. The CDR3 protein is CASSTGGIRFGYTF. In DNA form, the CDR3 reads TGTGCCAGCAGTACAGGGGGCATCCGCTTTGGCTACACCTTC.

V is TRBV5-5 and J is TRBJ2-5; TRBD2 matches 8 bases. The CDR3 totals 15 residues. The germline V gene encodes CDR1 SGHKS and CDR2 YYEKEE (reference sequence). V lost 6 bases and J lost 5; bases outside the gene matches: 12. This CDR3 reads CASNFSFSGDETQYF. DNA for the CDR3: TGTGCCAGCAACTTTTCCTTTAGCGGGGATGAGACCCAGTACTTC.

The chain combines TRBV7-2 with TRBJ2-6; unclear D gene. CDR3 size: 13 residues. Germline CDR1 is SGHTA and CDR2 is FQGNSA. The ends were cut back, 7 bases at V and 3 bases at J, with 7 bases in the middle. The CDR3 DNA follows: TGTGCCAGCACCGTTCGTGGGGCCAACGTCCTGACTTTC. Translated: CASTVRGANVLTF.

This clonotype appeared once. A much larger clone differs from this one at a single base, so this may be a read error. The chain combines TRBV30 with TRBJ2-7; the D call may be TRBD1 or TRBD2 (6 bases each). Trimming took 5 bases from V and 6 from J, leaving 17 bases between them. Germline CDR1 and CDR2: GTSNPN and SVGIG (reference sequence). This CDR3 has 13 amino acids. The CDR3 DNA follows: TGTGCCTGGGGTACAAGAGGGGGGAGCGAGCAGTACGTC. This gives the protein CAWGTRGGSEQYV.